Below are 10 T cell receptor beta chains sequenced from a single sample in a study of cytomegalovirus exposure and HLA in healthy donors. Assay used: immunoSEQ multiplex PCR; TCRdb lists only in-frame clones, some missing. The repertoire holds around 240,000 clones, with 90% as singletons. Sequenced material: PBMCs. Receptor source: a woman between 18 and 29 years old in good health and CMV-seronegative.

J is TRBJ2-7 and V is TRBV7-8; tentative D call: TRBD2 (5 bases). V lost 5 bases, J lost 4 bases, and 6 bases lay in between. The CDR3 is 11 residues long. Germline V gives CDR1 SGHVS, CDR2 FQNEAQ. Here the CDR3 reads CASSPGYEQYV. The CDR3 region has the DNA TGTGCCAGCAGCCCGGGGTACGAGCAGTACGTC.

The V call is TRBV20-1, the J call TRBJ1-2, with D possibly being TRBD1 (5 bases). This CDR3 spans 10 amino acids. The germline V gene encodes CDR1 DFQATT and CDR2 SNEGSKA (reference sequence). CDR3 coding DNA: TGCAGGGCGGGGGGTAGTGGCTACACCTTC. Translating gives CRAGGSGYTF.

This clone was counted only a few times. This chain uses TRBV6-1 with TRBJ1-6; D remains unclear. Germline V gene sequence: CDR1 MNHNS, CDR2 SASEGT. The V end was cut by 1 base, the J end by 10 bases, with 14 bases between. The length of the CDR3 is 15 residues. The CDR3 region has the DNA TGTGCCAGCAGTGAAGGGGAGCTGATGGCCTCACCCCTCCACTTT. This translates into CASSEGELMASPLHF.

This sequence joins TRBV11-2 and TRBJ1-4; D remains ambiguous. Germline assignment: CDR1 SGHAT and CDR2 FQNNGV. This CDR3 is 17 amino acids long. Trimming shortened V by 1 base and J by 6 bases, and 18 bases separated the two germline ends. CDR3: CASSLAPRSAVHEKLFF. Written as DNA, the CDR3 is TGTGCCAGCAGCTTAGCGCCGCGGTCAGCCGTCCATGAAAAACTGTTTTTT.

The chain employs TRBV18 and TRBJ1-2, with D maybe TRBD1 (5 bases). The V gene lost 1 base and the J gene lost 7 bases, with 7 bases spanning the gap. CDR1 is KGHSH and CDR2 is LQKENI in the germline V gene. This CDR3 is built from 12 residues. CDR3 residues: CASSPLGGGYTF. The CDR3 coding sequence is TGTGCCAGCTCACCACTCGGGGGTGGCTACACCTTC.

CDR3 DNA: TGCAGCGTTGGCGGGCAGGCACGCGATAACTATGGCTACACCTTC. It is translated as CSVGGQARDNYGYTF. The chain joins TRBV29-1 to TRBJ1-2; D unresolved. Germline V gene data show CDR1 as SQVTM and CDR2 as ANQGSEA. This CDR3 has 15 residues. V lost 4 bases and J 1 base, leaving 16 bases between the germline ends.

V gene TRBV7-9 combines with J gene TRBJ1-2; D is perhaps TRBD1 (6 bases). V was clipped by 1 base and J by 4 bases, with 13 bases between them. Germline V lookup: CDR1 SEHNR, CDR2 FQNEAQ (reference sequence). The CDR3 extends over 15 amino acids. CDR3: CASSLEFDRPYGYTF. DNA of the CDR3: TGTGCCAGCAGCTTAGAGTTCGACAGGCCCTATGGCTACACCTTC.

This chain uses TRBV11-2 with TRBJ1-5, with a weak D call TRBD1 (5 bases). This CDR3 has 15 residues. Looked up from germline, CDR1 is SGHAT and CDR2 is FQNNGV. With 1 base removed from V and 1 base from J, the gap between germline ends came to 8 bases. The CDR3 loop is CASSLGQLSNQPQHF. CDR3 DNA: TGTGCCAGCAGCTTAGGACAGTTAAGCAATCAGCCCCAGCATTTT.

The J gene is TRBJ2-7, the V gene TRBV6-5; 9 nucleotides align to TRBD1. Germline V gives CDR1 MNHEY, CDR2 SVGAGI. The CDR3 spans 14 residues. The ends lost 11 bases at V and 1 base at J; junction bases unmatched: 9. The CDR3 coding sequence is TGTGCCTCGTCGCCCGGGACAGGGTCCTACGAGCAGTACGTC. It specifies CASSPGTGSYEQYV.

The V and J genes are TRBV6-1 and TRBJ2-3; D is possibly TRBD2 (6 bases). The CDR3 is made up of 14 amino acids. Between the trimmed V and J ends, which lost 6 bases and 2 bases, there was a span of 12 bases. CDR1 is MNHNS and CDR2 is SASEGT in the germline V gene. The CDR3 sequence: CASRGLTSTDTQYF. The CDR3 DNA is TGTGCCAGCAGGGGACTCACCTCCACAGATACGCAGTATTTT.